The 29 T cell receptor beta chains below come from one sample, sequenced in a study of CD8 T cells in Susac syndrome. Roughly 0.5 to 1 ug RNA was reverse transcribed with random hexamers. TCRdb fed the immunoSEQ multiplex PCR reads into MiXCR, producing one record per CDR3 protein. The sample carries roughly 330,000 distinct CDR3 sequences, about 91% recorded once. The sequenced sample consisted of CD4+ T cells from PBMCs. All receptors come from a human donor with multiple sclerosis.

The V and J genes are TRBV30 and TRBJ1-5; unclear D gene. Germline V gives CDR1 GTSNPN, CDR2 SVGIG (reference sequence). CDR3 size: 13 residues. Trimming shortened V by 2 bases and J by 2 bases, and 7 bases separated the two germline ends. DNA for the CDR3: TGTGCCTGGAGTCGTAGGGGCAATCAGCCCCAGCATTTT. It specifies CAWSRRGNQPQHF.

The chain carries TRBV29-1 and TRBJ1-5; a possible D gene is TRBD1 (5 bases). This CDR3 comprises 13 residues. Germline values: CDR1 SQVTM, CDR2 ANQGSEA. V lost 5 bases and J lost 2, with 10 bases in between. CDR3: CSVSRDGNQPQHF. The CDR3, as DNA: TGCAGCGTTTCCAGGGACGGCAATCAGCCCCAGCATTTT.

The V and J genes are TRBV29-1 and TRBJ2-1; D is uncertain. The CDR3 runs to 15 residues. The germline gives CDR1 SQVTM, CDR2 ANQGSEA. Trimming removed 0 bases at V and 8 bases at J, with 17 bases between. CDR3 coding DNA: TGCAGCGTTGAAGATCGCGGCCGGTCTACGGATGAGCAGTTCTTC. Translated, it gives CSVEDRGRSTDEQFF.

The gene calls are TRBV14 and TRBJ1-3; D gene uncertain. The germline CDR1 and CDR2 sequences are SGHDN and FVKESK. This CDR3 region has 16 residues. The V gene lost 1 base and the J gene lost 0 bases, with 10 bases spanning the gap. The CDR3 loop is CASSQVQFHSGNTIYF. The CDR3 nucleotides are TGTGCCAGCAGCCAAGTACAATTCCACTCTGGAAACACCATATATTTT.

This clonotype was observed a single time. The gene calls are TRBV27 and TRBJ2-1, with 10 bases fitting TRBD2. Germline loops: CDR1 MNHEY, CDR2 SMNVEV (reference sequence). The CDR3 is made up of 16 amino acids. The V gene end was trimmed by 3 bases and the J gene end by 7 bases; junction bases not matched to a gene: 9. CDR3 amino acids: CASSFIAGGKRNEQFF. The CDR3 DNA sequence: TGTGCCAGCAGTTTCATAGCGGGAGGTAAGAGGAATGAGCAGTTCTTC.

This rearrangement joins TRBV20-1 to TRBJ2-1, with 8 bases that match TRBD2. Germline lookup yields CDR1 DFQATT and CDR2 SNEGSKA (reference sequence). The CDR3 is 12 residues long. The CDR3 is CCTSGVYNEQFF. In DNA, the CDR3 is TGCTGTACTAGCGGAGTCTACAATGAGCAGTTCTTC.

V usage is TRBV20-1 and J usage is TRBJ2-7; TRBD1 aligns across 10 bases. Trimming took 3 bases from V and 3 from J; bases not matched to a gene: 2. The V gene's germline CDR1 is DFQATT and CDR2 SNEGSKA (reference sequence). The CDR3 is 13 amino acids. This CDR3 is CSASRTGGYEQYF. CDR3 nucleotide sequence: TGCAGTGCTAGCCGGACAGGGGGCTACGAGCAGTACTTC.

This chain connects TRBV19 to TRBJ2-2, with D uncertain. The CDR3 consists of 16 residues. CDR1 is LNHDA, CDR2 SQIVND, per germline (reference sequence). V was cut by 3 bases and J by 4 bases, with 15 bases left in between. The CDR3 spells CASSILLSSVTGELFF. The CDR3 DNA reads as TGTGCCAGTAGTATTCTTTTAAGCTCGGTCACCGGGGAGCTGTTTTTT. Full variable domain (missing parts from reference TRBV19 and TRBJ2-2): DGGITQSPKYLFRKEGQNVTLSCEQNLNHDAMYWYRQDPGQGLRLIYYSQIVNDFQKGDIAEGYSVSREKKESFPLTVTSAQKNPTAFYLCASSILLSSVTGELFFGEGSRLTVL.

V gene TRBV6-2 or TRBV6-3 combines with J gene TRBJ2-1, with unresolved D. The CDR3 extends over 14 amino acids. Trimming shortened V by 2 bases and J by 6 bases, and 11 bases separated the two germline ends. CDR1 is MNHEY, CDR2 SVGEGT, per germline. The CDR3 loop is CASSYTRTPNEQFF. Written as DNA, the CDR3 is TGTGCCAGCAGTTACACCAGGACCCCCAATGAGCAGTTCTTC.

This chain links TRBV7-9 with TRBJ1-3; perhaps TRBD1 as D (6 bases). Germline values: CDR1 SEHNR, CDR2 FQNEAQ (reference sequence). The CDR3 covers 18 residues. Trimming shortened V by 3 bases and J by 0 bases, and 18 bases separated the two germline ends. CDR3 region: CASSFTTSRDNSGNTIYF. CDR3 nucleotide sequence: TGTGCCAGCAGCTTTACAACTTCCCGGGACAACTCTGGAAACACCATATATTTT.

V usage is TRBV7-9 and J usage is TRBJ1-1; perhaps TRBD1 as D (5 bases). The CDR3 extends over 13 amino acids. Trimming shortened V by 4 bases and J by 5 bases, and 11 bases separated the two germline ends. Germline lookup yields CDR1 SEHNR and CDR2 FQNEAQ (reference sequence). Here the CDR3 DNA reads TGTGCCAGCAGCTCGGGCGGGGGGACTGAAGCTTTCTTT. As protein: CASSSGGGTEAFF.

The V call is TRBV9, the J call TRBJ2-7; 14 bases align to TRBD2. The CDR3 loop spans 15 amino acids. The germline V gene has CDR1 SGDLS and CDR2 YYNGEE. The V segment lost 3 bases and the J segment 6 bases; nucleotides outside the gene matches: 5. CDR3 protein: CASSAGTSGRSEQYF. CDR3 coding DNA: TGTGCCAGCAGCGCCGGGACTAGCGGGAGATCCGAGCAGTACTTC.

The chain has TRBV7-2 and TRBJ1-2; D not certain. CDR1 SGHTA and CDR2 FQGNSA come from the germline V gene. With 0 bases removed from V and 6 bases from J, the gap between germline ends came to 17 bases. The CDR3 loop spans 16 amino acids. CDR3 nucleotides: TGTGCCAGCAGCTTAGCGCATGGTTGGGGTGGGGATGGCTACACCTTC. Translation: CASSLAHGWGGDGYTF.

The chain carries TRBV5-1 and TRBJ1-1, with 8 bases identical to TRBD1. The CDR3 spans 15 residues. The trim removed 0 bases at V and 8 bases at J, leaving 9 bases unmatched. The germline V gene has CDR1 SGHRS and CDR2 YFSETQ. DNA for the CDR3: TGCGCCAGCAGCTTGGCCAGGGGGCTGGTCGCAGAAGCTTTCTTT. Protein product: CASSLARGLVAEAFF. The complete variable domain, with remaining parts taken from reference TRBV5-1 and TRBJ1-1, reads KAGVTQTPRYLIKTRGQQVTLSCSPISGHRSVSWYQQTPGQGLQFLFEYFSETQRNKGNFPGRFSGRQFSNSRSEMNVSTLELGDSALYLCASSLARGLVAEAFFGQGTRLTVV.

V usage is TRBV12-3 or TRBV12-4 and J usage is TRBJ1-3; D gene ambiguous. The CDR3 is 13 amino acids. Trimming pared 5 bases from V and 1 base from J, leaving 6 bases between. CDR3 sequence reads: CASSITSGNTIYF. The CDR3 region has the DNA TGTGCCAGCAGTATCACTTCTGGAAACACCATATATTTT.

The CDR3 coding sequence is TGTGCCTGGAGTCCCAAGGCGGGACTAGCGGCAGACAATGAGCAGTTCTTC. Translating it yields CAWSPKAGLAADNEQFF. The gene calls are TRBV30 and TRBJ2-1; 11 nucleotides line up with TRBD2. V shed 2 bases and J 5 bases; nucleotides not matched to a gene: 11. Germline-derived CDR1 and CDR2 are GTSNPN and SVGIG (reference sequence). The length of the CDR3 is 17 residues.

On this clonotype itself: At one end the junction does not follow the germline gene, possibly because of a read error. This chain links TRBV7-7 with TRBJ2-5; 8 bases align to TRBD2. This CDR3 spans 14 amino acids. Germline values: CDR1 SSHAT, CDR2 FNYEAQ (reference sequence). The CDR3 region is CASSRSGRRETQYF. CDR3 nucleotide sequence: TGTGCTAGCAGCCGCAGCGGGAGAAGGGAGACCCAGTACTTC. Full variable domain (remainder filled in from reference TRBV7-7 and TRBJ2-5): GAGVSQSPRYKVTKRGQDVTLRCDPISSHATLYWYQQALGQGPEFLTYFNYEAQPDKSGLPSDRFSAERPEGSISTLTIQRTEQRDSAMYRCASSRSGRRETQYFGPGTRLLVL.

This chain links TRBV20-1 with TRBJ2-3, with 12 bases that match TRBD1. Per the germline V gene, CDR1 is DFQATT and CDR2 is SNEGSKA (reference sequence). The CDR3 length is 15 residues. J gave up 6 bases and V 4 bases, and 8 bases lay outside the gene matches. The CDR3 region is CSANTRDRGRDTQYF. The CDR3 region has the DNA TGCAGTGCTAATACCCGGGACAGGGGGCGGGATACGCAGTATTTT.

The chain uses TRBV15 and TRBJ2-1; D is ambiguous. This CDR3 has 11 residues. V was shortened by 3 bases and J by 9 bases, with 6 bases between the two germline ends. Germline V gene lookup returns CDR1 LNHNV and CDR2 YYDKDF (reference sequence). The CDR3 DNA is TGTGCCACCAGCAGGGAAGGTGAGCAGTTCTTC. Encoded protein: CATSREGEQFF.

CDR3 in DNA: TGCGCCAGCAGCCAAGATAGGCTAGCGGGGAGGGGTGAGCAGTTCTTC. Amino acid sequence: CASSQDRLAGRGEQFF. This chain joins TRBV4-1 and TRBJ2-1; 9 nucleotides match TRBD2. Germline trimming cut 0 bases from V and 9 bases from J; bases unmatched to any gene: 9. There are 16 residues in the CDR3. The germline V gene has CDR1 MGHRA and CDR2 YSYEKL.

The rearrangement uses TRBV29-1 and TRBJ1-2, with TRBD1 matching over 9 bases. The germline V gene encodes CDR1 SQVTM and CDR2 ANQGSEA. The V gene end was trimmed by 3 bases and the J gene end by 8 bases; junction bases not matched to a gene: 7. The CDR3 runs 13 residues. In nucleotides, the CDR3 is TGCAGCGTTGACGTACAGGGGGCGGGCGGCTACACCTTC. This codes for CSVDVQGAGGYTF.

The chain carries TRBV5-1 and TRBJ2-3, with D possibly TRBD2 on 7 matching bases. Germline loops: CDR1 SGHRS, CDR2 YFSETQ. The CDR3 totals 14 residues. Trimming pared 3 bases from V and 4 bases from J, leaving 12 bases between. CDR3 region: CASSSWGGPDTQYF. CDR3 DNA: TGCGCCAGCAGCTCGTGGGGGGGGCCAGATACGCAGTATTTT.

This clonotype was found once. The CDR3 DNA sequence: TGTGCCAGCAGTGGACTAGCGGGAGAGTCCGGGGAGCTGTTTTTT. Translating it yields CASSGLAGESGELFF. V usage is TRBV6-6 and J usage is TRBJ2-2, with TRBD2 identical over 13 bases. Per the germline V gene, CDR1 is MNHNY and CDR2 is SVGAGI (reference sequence). The CDR3 loop spans 15 amino acids. V trimming: 5 bases; J trimming: 6 bases; junction bases outside the gene matches: 3.

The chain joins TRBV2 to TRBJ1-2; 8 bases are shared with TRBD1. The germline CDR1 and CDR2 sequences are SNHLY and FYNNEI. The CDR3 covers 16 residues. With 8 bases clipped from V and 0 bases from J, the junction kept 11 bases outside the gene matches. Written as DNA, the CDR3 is TGTGCCAGCGGACGGACAGGGTCCCCGGCTAACTATGGCTACACCTTC. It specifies CASGRTGSPANYGYTF.

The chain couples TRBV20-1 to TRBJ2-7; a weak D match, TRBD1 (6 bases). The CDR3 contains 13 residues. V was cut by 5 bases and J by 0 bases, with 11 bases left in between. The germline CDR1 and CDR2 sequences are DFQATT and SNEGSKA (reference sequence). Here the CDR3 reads CSAWTVSSYEQYF. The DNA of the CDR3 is TGCAGTGCTTGGACAGTTTCCTCCTACGAGCAGTACTTC.

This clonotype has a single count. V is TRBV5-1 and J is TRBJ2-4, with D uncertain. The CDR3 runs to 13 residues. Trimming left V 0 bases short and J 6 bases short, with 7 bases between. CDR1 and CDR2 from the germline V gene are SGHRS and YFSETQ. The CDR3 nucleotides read TGCGCCAGCAGCTTGGACTCAGGAAACATTCAGTACTTC. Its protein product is CASSLDSGNIQYF.

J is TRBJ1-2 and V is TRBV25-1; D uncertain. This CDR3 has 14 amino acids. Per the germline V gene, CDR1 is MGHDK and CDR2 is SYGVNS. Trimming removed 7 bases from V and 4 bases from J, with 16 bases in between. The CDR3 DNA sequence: TGTGCCAGCAACGATGGAGGGATCATCTATGGCTACACCTTC. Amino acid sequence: CASNDGGIIYGYTF.

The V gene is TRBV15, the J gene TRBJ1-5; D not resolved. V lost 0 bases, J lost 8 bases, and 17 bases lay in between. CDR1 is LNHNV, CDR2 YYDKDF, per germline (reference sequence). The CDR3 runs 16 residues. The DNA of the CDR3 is TGTGCCACCAGCAGAGATCTAAGGGCAGTCTTTGAGCCCCAGCATTTT. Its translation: CATSRDLRAVFEPQHF.

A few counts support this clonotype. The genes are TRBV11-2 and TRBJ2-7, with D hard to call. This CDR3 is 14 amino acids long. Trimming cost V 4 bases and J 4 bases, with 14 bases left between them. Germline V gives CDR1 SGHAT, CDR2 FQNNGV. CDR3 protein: CASSSSQSRYEQYF. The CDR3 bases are TGTGCCAGCAGCTCAAGCCAATCAAGATACGAGCAGTACTTC.